This T cell receptor (beta chain) appears in the sequencing data of a study of blood T cell repertoires in COVID-19. Original processing notes: For nucleated cells, counts were estimated from reference gene primer amplification. TCRdb's copy holds only in-frame clones and misses some; the assay was immunoSEQ multiplex PCR. From that table come the V and J calls and clone size; the DNA was used to work out D and trimming. The sample has under 200,000 clones, over 80% seen once. Looked up from germline, CDR1 is LNHNV and CDR2 is YYDKDF (reference sequence). This CDR3 contains 21 residues. V lost 0 bases, J lost 0 bases, and 17 bases stayed unmatched.

The source is a woman aged 55 to 70 with acute or convalescent COVID-19. The gene calls are TRBV15 and TRBJ2-3, with TRBD2 identical over 8 bases. Material: peripheral blood. Here the CDR3 DNA reads TGTGCCACCAGCAGAGATAGAGGAGGAGTCGCGGGGGGTACTAGCACAGATACGCAGTATTTT. Translating gives CATSRDRGGVAGGTSTDTQYF.